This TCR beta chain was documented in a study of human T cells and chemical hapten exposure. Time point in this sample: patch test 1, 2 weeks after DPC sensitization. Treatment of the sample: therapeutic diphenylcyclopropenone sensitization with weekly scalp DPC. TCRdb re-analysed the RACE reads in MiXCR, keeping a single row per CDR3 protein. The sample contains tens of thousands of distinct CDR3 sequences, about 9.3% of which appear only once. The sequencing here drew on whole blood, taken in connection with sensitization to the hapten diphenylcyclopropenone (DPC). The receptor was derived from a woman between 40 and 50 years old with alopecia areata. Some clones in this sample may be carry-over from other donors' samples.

The CDR3 spells CASSLTHWGNTGELFF. Written as DNA, the CDR3 is TGTGCCAGCAGCTTAACACATTGGGGGAACACCGGGGAGCTGTTTTTT. The chain links TRBV7-3 to TRBJ2-2; D not certain. The V end was cut by 0 bases, the J end by 1 base, with 9 bases between. This CDR3 is 16 amino acids long. From germline, CDR1 is SGHTA and CDR2 FQGTGA.